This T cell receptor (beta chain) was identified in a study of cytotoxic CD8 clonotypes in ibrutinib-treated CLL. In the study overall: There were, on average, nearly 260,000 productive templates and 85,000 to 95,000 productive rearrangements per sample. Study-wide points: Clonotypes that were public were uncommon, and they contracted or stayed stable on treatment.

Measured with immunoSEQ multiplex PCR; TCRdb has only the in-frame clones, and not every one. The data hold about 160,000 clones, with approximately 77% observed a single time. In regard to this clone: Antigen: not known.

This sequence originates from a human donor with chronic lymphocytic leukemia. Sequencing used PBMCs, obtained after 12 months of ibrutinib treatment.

CDR3 region: CASSTQAGGPEQYF. The CDR3 DNA follows: TGTGCCAGCAGCACCCAAGCGGGAGGGCCGGAGCAGTACTTC. The chain has TRBV7-2 and TRBJ2-7, with 10 bases identical to TRBD2. V lost 5 bases, J lost 7 bases, and 8 bases stayed unmatched. The germline V gene encodes CDR1 SGHTA and CDR2 FQGNSA. CDR3 size: 14 residues. Using reference TRBV7-2 and TRBJ2-7 for the parts outside the CDR3, the full variable domain is GAGVSQSPSNKVTEKGKDVELRCDPISGHTALYWYRQSLGQGLEFLIYFQGNSAPDKSGLPSDRFSAERTGGSVSTLTIQRTQQEDSAVYLCASSTQAGGPEQYFGPGTRLTVT.